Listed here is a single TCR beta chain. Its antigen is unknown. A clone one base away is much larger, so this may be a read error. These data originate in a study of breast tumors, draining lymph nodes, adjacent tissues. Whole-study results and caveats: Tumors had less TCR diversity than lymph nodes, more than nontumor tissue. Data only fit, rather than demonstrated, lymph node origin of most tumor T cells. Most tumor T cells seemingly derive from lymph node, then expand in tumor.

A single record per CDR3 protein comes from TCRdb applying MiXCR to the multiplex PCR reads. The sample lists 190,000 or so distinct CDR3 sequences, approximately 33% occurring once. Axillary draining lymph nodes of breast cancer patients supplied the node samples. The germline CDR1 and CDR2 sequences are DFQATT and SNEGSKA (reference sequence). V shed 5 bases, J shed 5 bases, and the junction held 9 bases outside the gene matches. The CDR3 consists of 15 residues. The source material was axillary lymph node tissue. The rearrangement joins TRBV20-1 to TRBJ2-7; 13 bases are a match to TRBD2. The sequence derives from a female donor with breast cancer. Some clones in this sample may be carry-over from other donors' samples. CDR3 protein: CSAHPGLAGTHEQYF. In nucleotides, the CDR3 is TGCAGTGCTCATCCGGGACTAGCGGGAACCCACGAGCAGTACTTC.